Each of the 27 T cell receptor beta chains below was sequenced from the same sample in a study of identical twins. TCRdb reprocessed the 5' RACE reads with MiXCR, giving one entry per CDR3 protein. The profile shows some 330,000 distinct CDR3 sequences, approximately 8.7% of them singletons. Sequencing used naive T cells sorted from blood. These receptors were taken from a woman aged 45 to 65 in good health.

This clonotype has just a few counts. The chain uses TRBV2 and TRBJ2-2, with D maybe TRBD2 (6 bases). V was cut by 6 bases and J by 4 bases, with 15 bases left in between. CDR1 and CDR2 from the germline V gene are SNHLY and FYNNEI. The CDR3 extends over 15 amino acids. CDR3 sequence: CASRGNSGRTGELFF. CDR3 sequence (DNA): TGTGCCAGCAGGGGGAATAGCGGACGCACCGGGGAGCTGTTTTTT.

The chain uses TRBV19 and TRBJ2-1; 9 nucleotides agree with TRBD2. Germline lookup yields CDR1 LNHDA and CDR2 SQIVND (reference sequence). V lost 7 bases, J lost 5 bases, and 9 bases stayed unmatched. The CDR3 is 15 amino acids. The CDR3: CASKERGVPHNEQFF. Here the CDR3 DNA reads TGTGCCAGTAAAGAGCGGGGGGTCCCCCACAATGAGCAGTTCTTC.

This clonotype came up many times. The chain couples TRBV24-1 to TRBJ2-3; D uncertain. The ends were cut back, 3 bases at V and 5 bases at J, with 8 bases in the middle. This CDR3 spans 13 amino acids. Looked up from germline, CDR1 is KGHDR and CDR2 is SFDVKD. CDR3 loop: CATSDHNEDTQYF. In nucleotides, the CDR3 is TGTGCCACCAGTGATCATAATGAAGATACGCAGTATTTT.

There are a few counts of this clonotype. The chain links TRBV5-1 to TRBJ2-5, with 7 bases identical to TRBD2. The V segment lost 1 base and the J segment 4 bases; nucleotides outside the gene matches: 4. The germline V gene has CDR1 SGHRS and CDR2 YFSETQ. The CDR3 length is 14 residues. CDR3 in amino acids: CASSLRTSGETQYF. The CDR3 DNA reads TGCGCCAGCAGCTTGAGGACTAGTGGAGAGACCCAGTACTTC.

This clonotype was found a few times. J is TRBJ2-7 and V is TRBV6-2 or TRBV6-3, with TRBD2 matching over 10 bases. CDR3 length: 16 residues. Germline loops: CDR1 MNHEY, CDR2 SVGEGT. V lost 5 bases and J lost 1; bases outside the gene matches: 8. CDR3 protein: CASSRFGLADSYEQYV. CDR3 DNA sequence: TGTGCCAGCAGTCGGTTTGGACTAGCGGATTCCTACGAGCAGTACGTC.

CDR3 in amino acids: CASSLAHGRGYSVRNEQYF. CDR3 bases: TGTGCCAGCAGTTTAGCGCATGGCAGGGGGTACTCTGTGAGAAACGAGCAGTACTTC. V is TRBV12-3 or TRBV12-4 and J is TRBJ2-7; 7 bases are a match to TRBD1. The CDR3 runs to 19 residues. The J segment lost 5 bases and the V segment lost 0 bases, leaving 19 bases of the junction unmatched.

The rearrangement links TRBV6-2 or TRBV6-3 to TRBJ1-2; 7 bases fit TRBD1. CDR1 is MNHEY, CDR2 SVGEGT, per germline. The CDR3 runs 16 residues. The J segment lost 1 base and the V segment lost 1 base, leaving 6 bases of the junction unmatched. CDR3: CASSYFGTAVNYGYTF. The CDR3 region has the DNA TGTGCCAGCAGTTACTTTGGGACAGCTGTTAACTATGGCTACACCTTC.

This clonotype was observed a handful of times. The rearrangement uses TRBV12-3 or TRBV12-4 and TRBJ2-1, with TRBD2 matching 10 bases. V lost 10 bases, J lost 4 bases, and 19 bases stayed unmatched. The CDR3 covers 18 residues. The CDR3 here is CATTNNPLAGVLYNEQFF. The CDR3 nucleotides are TGTGCCACTACCAACAACCCTCTAGCGGGAGTATTGTACAATGAGCAGTTCTTC.

The chain employs TRBV7-9 and TRBJ2-4, with D hard to call. The CDR3 runs 13 residues. Trimming removed 3 bases at V and 8 bases at J, with 11 bases between. Germline lookup yields CDR1 SEHNR and CDR2 FQNEAQ (reference sequence). The CDR3 DNA sequence: TGTGCCAGCAGCTTCGGAGAGATTTACATTCAGTACTTC. It is translated as CASSFGEIYIQYF.

J is TRBJ2-5 and V is TRBV6-5, with D perhaps assigned TRBD1 or TRBD2 (6 bases each). The V gene's germline CDR1 is MNHEY and CDR2 SVGAGI. The length of the CDR3 is 13 residues. V was shortened by 5 bases and J by 5 bases, with 12 bases between the two germline ends. CDR3 coding DNA: TGTGCCAGCAGTGCGAGGGGGAGGGAGACCCAGTACTTC. Translated, it gives CASSARGRETQYF.

This clonotype has just a few counts. The V call is TRBV12-3 or TRBV12-4, the J call TRBJ1-2; the D is unclear. Deletions cut 3 bases from V and 2 bases from J, with 7 bases between. CDR3 size: 13 residues. The CDR3 sequence is CASSFGRNYGYTF. In DNA, the CDR3 is TGTGCCAGCAGTTTCGGTCGGAACTATGGCTACACCTTC.

There are a few counts of this clonotype. The chain is built from TRBV6-4 and TRBJ2-5; D is uncertain. V shed 6 bases and J shed 5 bases, with 22 bases lying between them. This CDR3 has 16 amino acids. Germline V lookup: CDR1 MRHNA, CDR2 SNTAGT. The CDR3 spells CASRPAICSFRETQYF. As DNA, the CDR3 is TGTGCCAGCAGGCCTGCGATATGTTCCTTTAGGGAGACCCAGTACTTC.

This clonotype was detected many times. The chain links TRBV19 to TRBJ1-2, with D unclear. Germline-derived CDR1 and CDR2 are LNHDA and SQIVND (reference sequence). This CDR3 region has 13 residues. Trimming removed 3 bases from V and 4 bases from J, with 9 bases in between. The CDR3, as DNA: TGTGCCAGTAGTATCAAGTTGGGCTATGGCTACACCTTC. This codes for CASSIKLGYGYTF.

This clonotype has just a few counts. This chain uses TRBV12-3 or TRBV12-4 with TRBJ1-1; 10 bases align to TRBD1. The CDR3 extends over 15 amino acids. V dropped 7 bases and J dropped 0; count of bases not matched to a gene: 5. CDR3 loop: CASTDRGRLNTEAFF. CDR3 DNA sequence: TGTGCCAGCACTGACAGGGGGCGGCTGAACACTGAAGCTTTCTTT.

The V and J genes are TRBV5-1 and TRBJ2-1; D possibly corresponds to TRBD2 (6 bases). V dropped 4 bases and J dropped 0 bases, with 17 bases sitting between them. Germline values: CDR1 SGHRS, CDR2 YFSETQ. The length of the CDR3 is 17 residues. In nucleotides, the CDR3 is TGCGCCAGCAGCACTTACAGTAGACTAGGCTCCTACAATGAGCAGTTCTTC. Amino acid sequence: CASSTYSRLGSYNEQFF.

This clonotype has a handful of counts. The V call is TRBV11-3, the J call TRBJ2-2, with D tentatively TRBD2 (6 bases). Trimming cost V 5 bases and J 8 bases, with 27 bases left between them. CDR3 length equals 18 residues. CDR1 and CDR2 (germline): SGHNT, YENEEA. This CDR3 is CASSPLTGTYSSPGELFF. The CDR3 bases are TGTGCCAGCAGCCCACTGACCGGGACTTATTCCAGTCCGGGGGAGCTGTTTTTT.

This clonotype was seen ten or more times. V gene TRBV24-1 combines with J gene TRBJ2-7; D remains ambiguous. The CDR3 contains 12 residues. The V and J ends lost 3 bases and 3 bases respectively, with 5 bases between them. CDR1 is KGHDR and CDR2 is SFDVKD in the germline V gene. The CDR3 loop is CATSDMNYEQYF. The CDR3 nucleotides are TGTGCCACCAGTGATATGAACTACGAGCAGTACTTC.

In this sample, this clonotype turned up many times. V is TRBV20-1 and J is TRBJ1-1, with D unresolved. The CDR3 spans 11 residues. Looked up from germline, CDR1 is DFQATT and CDR2 is SNEGSKA (reference sequence). V was shortened by 1 base and J by 6 bases, with 6 bases between the two germline ends. In nucleotides, the CDR3 is TGCAGTGCTAGAGTTGGGGCTGAAGCTTTCTTT. Its protein product is CSARVGAEAFF.

The chain employs TRBV6-1 and TRBJ2-5, with unresolved D. The length of the CDR3 is 9 residues. V was clipped by 11 bases and J by 4 bases, with 5 bases between them. The germline V gene encodes CDR1 MNHNS and CDR2 SASEGT. The CDR3 DNA is TGTGCCTGTAGAGAGACCCAGTACTTC. Protein sequence: CACRETQYF.

This clonotype was counted at least ten times. The J gene is TRBJ2-1, the V gene TRBV7-2; TRBD2 might be the D (6 bases). The germline V and J ends were trimmed by 4 bases and 10 bases, with 17 bases remaining between them. CDR1 is SGHTA, CDR2 FQGNSA, per germline. The CDR3 is 14 amino acids. CDR3 sequence (DNA): TGTGCCAGCAGCTACCTGAGCGGGCCTGGAGAGCAGTTCTTC. Translation gives CASSYLSGPGEQFF.

The V call is TRBV6-5, the J call TRBJ1-1; tentatively, D is TRBD1 (5 bases). The germline V gene encodes CDR1 MNHEY and CDR2 SVGAGI. This CDR3 is built from 15 residues. Trimming stripped 8 bases from V and 0 bases from J, with 16 bases between. The CDR3 spells CASGTQDYMNTEAFF. Here the CDR3 DNA reads TGTGCCAGCGGGACTCAGGACTACATGAACACTGAAGCTTTCTTT.

This clonotype was found many times. The V call is TRBV9, the J call TRBJ2-5; the match to TRBD2 covers 10 bases. The V and J ends lost 0 bases and 4 bases, in that order; junction bases with no gene match: 9. In germline, CDR1 is SGDLS, CDR2 YYNGEE. This CDR3 region has 17 residues. The CDR3 region is CASSVDPLAGVRETQYF. CDR3 nucleotide sequence: TGTGCCAGCAGCGTAGATCCTCTAGCGGGAGTAAGAGAGACCCAGTACTTC.

This clonotype has a handful of counts. The rearrangement joins TRBV20-1 to TRBJ2-3; no firm D call. From germline, CDR1 is DFQATT and CDR2 SNEGSKA (reference sequence). The length of the CDR3 is 14 residues. Trimming left V 7 bases short and J 1 base short, with 15 bases between. The CDR3 here is CSVLQAARTDTQYF. DNA of the CDR3: TGCAGTGTCCTCCAGGCCGCCCGCACAGATACGCAGTATTTT.

This clonotype was recorded at least ten times. The V and J genes are TRBV3-1 and TRBJ2-2; D possibly corresponds to TRBD2 (5 bases). V dropped 4 bases and J dropped 1 base, with 10 bases sitting between them. This CDR3 comprises 15 residues. Per the germline V gene, CDR1 is LGHDT and CDR2 is YNNKEL (reference sequence). This CDR3 is CASSRGRVNTGELFF. The CDR3, as DNA: TGTGCCAGCAGCCGTGGGCGGGTGAACACCGGGGAGCTGTTTTTT.

The table lists this clonotype with a few counts. The chain recombines TRBV5-1 with TRBJ2-5; D is undetermined. The CDR3 loop spans 13 amino acids. Between the trimmed V and J ends, which lost 4 bases and 1 base, there was a span of 8 bases. The germline gives CDR1 SGHRS, CDR2 YFSETQ. The CDR3 region has the DNA TGCGCCAGCAGCCCTTGGGGCCAAGAGACCCAGTACTTC. It translates to CASSPWGQETQYF. Variable domain in full (rest from reference TRBV5-1 and TRBJ2-5): KAGVTQTPRYLIKTRGQQVTLSCSPISGHRSVSWYQQTPGQGLQFLFEYFSETQRNKGNFPGRFSGRQFSNSRSEMNVSTLELGDSALYLCASSPWGQETQYFGPGTRLLVL.

The table lists this clonotype with many counts. The rearrangement joins TRBV11-3 to TRBJ2-7, with D unresolved. The CDR3 is made up of 13 amino acids. CDR1 is SGHNT, CDR2 YENEEA, per germline. With 3 bases removed from V and 2 bases from J, the gap between germline ends came to 8 bases. In DNA, the CDR3 is TGTGCCAGCAGCTTCAGCAACGCCTACGAGCAGTACTTC. It specifies CASSFSNAYEQYF.

This clonotype turned up a few times. The gene calls are TRBV15 and TRBJ2-3; 7 positions match TRBD2. V lost 0 bases, J lost 11 bases, and 14 bases stayed unmatched. The germline CDR1 and CDR2 sequences are LNHNV and YYDKDF (reference sequence). This CDR3 has 16 residues. CDR3 loop: CATSREEVFASGGQYF. The CDR3, as DNA: TGTGCCACCAGCAGAGAGGAGGTGTTCGCTTCGGGGGGGCAGTATTTT.